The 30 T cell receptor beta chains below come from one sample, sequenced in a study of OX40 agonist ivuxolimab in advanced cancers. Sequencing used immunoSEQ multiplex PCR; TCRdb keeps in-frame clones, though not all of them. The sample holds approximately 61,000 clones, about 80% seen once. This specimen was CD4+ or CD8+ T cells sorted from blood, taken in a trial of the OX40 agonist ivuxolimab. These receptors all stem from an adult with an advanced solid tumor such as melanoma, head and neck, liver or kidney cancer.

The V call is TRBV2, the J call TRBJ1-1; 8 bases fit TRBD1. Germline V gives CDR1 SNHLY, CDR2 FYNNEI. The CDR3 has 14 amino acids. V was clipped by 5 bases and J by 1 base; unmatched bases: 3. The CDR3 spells CASSFGQGNTEAFF. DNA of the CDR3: TGTGCCAGCAGTTTCGGACAGGGGAACACTGAAGCTTTCTTT.

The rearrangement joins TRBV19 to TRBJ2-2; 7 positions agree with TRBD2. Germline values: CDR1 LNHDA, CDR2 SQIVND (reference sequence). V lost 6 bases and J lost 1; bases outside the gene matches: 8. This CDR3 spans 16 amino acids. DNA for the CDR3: TGTGCCAGTAGACCCCCTCGGGGGGTGAACACCGGGGAGCTGTTTTTT. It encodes CASRPPRGVNTGELFF.

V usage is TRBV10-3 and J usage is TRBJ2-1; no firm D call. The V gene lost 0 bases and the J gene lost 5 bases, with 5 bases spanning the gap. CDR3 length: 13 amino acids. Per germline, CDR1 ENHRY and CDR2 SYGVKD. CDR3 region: CAISESTNNEQFF. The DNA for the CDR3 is TGTGCCATCAGTGAGTCGACCAACAATGAGCAGTTCTTC.

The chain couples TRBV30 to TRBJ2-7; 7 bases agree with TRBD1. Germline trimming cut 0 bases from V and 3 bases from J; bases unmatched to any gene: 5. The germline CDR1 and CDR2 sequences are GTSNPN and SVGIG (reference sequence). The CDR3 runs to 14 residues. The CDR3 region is CAWSVTGTYYEQYF. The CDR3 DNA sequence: TGTGCCTGGAGTGTGACAGGGACCTACTACGAGCAGTACTTC. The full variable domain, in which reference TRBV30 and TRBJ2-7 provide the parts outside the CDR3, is SQTIHQWPATLVQPVGSPLSLECTVEGTSNPNLYWYRQAAGRGLQLLFYSVGIGQISSEVPQNLSASRPQDRQFILSSKKLLLSDSGFYLCAWSVTGTYYEQYFGPGTRLTVT.

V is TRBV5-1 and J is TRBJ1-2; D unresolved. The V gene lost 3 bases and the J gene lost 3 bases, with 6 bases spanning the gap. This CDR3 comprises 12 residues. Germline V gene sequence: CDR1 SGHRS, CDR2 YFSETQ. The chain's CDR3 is CASSSEDYGYTF. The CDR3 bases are TGCGCCAGCAGCTCGGAGGACTATGGCTACACCTTC.

CDR3 DNA: TGTGCCAGCAGCCGTCTCCGGGTGGAGGCAGATACGCAGTATTTT. Translating gives CASSRLRVEADTQYF. The chain links TRBV11-2 to TRBJ2-3, with D possibly being TRBD2 (5 bases). CDR3 length equals 15 residues. CDR1 is SGHAT, CDR2 FQNNGV, per germline. Trimming cost V 5 bases and J 4 bases, with 16 bases left between them. The full variable domain, completed using reference TRBV11-2 and TRBJ2-3, is EAGVAQSPRYKIIEKRQSVAFWCNPISGHATLYWYQQILGQGPKLLIQFQNNGVVDDSQLPKDRFSAERLKGVDSTLKIQPAKLEDSAVYLCASSRLRVEADTQYFGPGTRLTVL.

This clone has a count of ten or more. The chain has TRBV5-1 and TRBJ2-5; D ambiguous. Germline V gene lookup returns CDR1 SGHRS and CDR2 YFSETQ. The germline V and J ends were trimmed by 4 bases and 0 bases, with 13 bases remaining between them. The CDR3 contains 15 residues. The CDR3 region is CASSIGPMYQETQYF. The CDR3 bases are TGCGCCAGCAGCATCGGGCCTATGTACCAAGAGACCCAGTACTTC.

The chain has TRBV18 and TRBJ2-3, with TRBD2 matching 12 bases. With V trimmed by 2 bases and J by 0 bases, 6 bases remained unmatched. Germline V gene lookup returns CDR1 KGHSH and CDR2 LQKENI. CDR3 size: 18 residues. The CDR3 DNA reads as TGTGCCAGCTCACCAGGACTAGCGGGATCCCCTAGCACAGATACGCAGTATTTT. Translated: CASSPGLAGSPSTDTQYF.

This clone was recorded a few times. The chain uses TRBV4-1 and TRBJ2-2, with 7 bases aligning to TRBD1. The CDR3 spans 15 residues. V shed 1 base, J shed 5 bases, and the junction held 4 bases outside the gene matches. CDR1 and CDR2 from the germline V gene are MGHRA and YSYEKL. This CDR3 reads CASSQGLRGTGELFF. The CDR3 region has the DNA TGCGCCAGCAGCCAAGGCCTCAGGGGGACCGGGGAGCTGTTTTTT.

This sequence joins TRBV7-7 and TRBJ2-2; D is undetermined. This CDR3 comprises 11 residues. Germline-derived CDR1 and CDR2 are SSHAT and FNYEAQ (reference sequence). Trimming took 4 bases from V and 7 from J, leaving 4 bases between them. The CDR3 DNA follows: TGTGCCAGCAGCTCCGGCGGGGAGCTGTTTTTT. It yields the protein CASSSGGELFF.

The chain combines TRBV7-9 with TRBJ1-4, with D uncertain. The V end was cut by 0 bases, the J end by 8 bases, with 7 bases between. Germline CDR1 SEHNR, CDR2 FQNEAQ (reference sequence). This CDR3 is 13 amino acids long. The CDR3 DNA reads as TGTGCCAGCAGCTTAGCAACGTTCGAAAAACTGTTTTTT. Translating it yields CASSLATFEKLFF.

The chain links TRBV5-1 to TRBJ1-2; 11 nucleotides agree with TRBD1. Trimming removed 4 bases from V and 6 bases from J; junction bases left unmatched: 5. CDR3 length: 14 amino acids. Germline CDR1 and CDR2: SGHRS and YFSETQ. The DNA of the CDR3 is TGCGCCAGCAGCACATGGACAGGGGGCAATGGCTACACCTTC. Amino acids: CASSTWTGGNGYTF.

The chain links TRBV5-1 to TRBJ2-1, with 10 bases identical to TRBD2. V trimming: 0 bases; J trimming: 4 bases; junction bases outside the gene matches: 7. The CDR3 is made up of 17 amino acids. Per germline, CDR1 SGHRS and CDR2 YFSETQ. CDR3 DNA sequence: TGCGCCAGCAGCTTGGGAAGTTCTAGCGGGGGATACAATGAGCAGTTCTTC. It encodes CASSLGSSSGGYNEQFF. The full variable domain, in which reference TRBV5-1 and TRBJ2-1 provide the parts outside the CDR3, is KAGVTQTPRYLIKTRGQQVTLSCSPISGHRSVSWYQQTPGQGLQFLFEYFSETQRNKGNFPGRFSGRQFSNSRSEMNVSTLELGDSALYLCASSLGSSSGGYNEQFFGPGTRLTVL.

This CDR3 is CATSRDLSGGPAGELFF. Here the CDR3 DNA reads TGTGCCACCAGCAGAGACCTTAGCGGGGGGCCAGCCGGGGAGCTGTTTTTT. The chain has TRBV15 and TRBJ2-2; 10 bases agree with TRBD2. CDR1 is LNHNV, CDR2 YYDKDF, per germline (reference sequence). J was trimmed by 6 bases and V by 0 bases; bases with no gene match: 7. This CDR3 comprises 17 residues.

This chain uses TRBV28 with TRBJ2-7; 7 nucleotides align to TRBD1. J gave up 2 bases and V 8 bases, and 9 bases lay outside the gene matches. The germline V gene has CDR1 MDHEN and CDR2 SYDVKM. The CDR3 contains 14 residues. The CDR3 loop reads CASHSGTEAYEQYF. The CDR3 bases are TGTGCCAGCCACTCCGGGACAGAGGCCTACGAGCAGTACTTC.

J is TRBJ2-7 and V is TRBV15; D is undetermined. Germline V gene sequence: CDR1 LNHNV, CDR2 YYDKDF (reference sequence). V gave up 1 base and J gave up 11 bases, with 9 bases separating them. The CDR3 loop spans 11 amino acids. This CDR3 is CATSRGTEEYF. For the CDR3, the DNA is TGTGCCACCAGCAGAGGTACAGAGGAGTACTTC. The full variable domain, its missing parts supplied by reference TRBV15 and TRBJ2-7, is DAMVIQNPRYQVTQFGKPVTLSCSQTLNHNVMYWYQQKSSQAPKLLFHYYDKDFNNEADTPDNFQSRRPNTSFCFLDIRSPGLGDTAMYLCATSRGTEEYFGPGTRLTVT.

CDR3 residues: CASSPEARNTQYF. The CDR3 DNA reads as TGCGCCAGCAGCCCGGAGGCCCGGAATACGCAGTATTTT. This chain links TRBV5-1 with TRBJ2-3, with a possible D match to TRBD2 (5 bases). Germline CDR1 SGHRS, CDR2 YFSETQ. The CDR3 extends over 13 amino acids. Trimming took 4 bases from V and 7 from J, leaving 13 bases between them.

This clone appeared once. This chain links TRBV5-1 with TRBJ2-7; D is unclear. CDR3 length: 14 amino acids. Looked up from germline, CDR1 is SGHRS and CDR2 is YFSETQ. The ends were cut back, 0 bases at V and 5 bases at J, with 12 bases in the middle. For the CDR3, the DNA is TGCGCCAGCAGCTTGGATCCGGGTCGGGACGAGCAGTACTTC. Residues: CASSLDPGRDEQYF.

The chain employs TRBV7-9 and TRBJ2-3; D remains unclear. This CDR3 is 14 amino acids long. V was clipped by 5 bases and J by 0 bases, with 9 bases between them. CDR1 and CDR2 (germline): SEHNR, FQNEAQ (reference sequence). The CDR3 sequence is CASSRAGSTDTQYF. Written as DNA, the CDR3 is TGTGCCAGCAGCCGAGCCGGGAGCACAGATACGCAGTATTTT.

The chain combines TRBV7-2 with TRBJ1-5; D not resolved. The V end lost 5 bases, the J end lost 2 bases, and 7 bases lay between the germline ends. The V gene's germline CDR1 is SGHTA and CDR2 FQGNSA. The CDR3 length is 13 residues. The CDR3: CASSPQGNQPQHF. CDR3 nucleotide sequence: TGTGCCAGCAGCCCCCAGGGCAATCAGCCCCAGCATTTT. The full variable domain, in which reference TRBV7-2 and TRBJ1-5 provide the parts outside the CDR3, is GAGVSQSPSNKVTEKGKDVELRCDPISGHTALYWYRQSLGQGLEFLIYFQGNSAPDKSGLPSDRFSAERTGGSVSTLTIQRTQQEDSAVYLCASSPQGNQPQHFGDGTRLSIL.

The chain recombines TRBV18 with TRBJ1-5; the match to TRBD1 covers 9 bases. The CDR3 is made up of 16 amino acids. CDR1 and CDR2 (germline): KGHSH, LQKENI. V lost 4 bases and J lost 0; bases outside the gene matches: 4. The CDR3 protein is CASSQTGGPSNQPQHF. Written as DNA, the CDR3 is TGTGCCAGCTCACAAACAGGGGGCCCTAGCAATCAGCCCCAGCATTTT.

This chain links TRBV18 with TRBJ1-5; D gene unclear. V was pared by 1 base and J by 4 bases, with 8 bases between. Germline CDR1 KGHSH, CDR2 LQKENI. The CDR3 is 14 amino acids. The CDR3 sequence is CASSPLESNQPQHF. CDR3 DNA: TGTGCCAGCTCACCACTTGAGAGTAATCAGCCCCAGCATTTT.

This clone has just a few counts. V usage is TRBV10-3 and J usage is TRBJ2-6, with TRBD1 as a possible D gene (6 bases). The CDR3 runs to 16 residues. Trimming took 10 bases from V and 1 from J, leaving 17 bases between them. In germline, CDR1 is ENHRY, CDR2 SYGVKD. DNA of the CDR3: TGTGCCACGTTACAGGGCGGAGGTTCTGGGGCCAACGTCCTGACTTTC. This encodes CATLQGGGSGANVLTF.

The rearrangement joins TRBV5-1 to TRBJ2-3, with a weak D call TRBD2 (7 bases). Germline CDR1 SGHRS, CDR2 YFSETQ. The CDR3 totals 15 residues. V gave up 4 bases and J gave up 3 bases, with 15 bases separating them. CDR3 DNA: TGCGCCAGCAGCCCAACGGGGGGCAGGACAGATACGCAGTATTTT. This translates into CASSPTGGRTDTQYF.

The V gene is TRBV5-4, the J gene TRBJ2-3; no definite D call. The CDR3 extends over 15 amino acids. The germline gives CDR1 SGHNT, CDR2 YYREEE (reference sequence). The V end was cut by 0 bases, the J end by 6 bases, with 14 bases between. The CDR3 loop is CASSLAGYARDTQYF. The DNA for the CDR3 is TGTGCCAGCAGCTTGGCAGGCTACGCTCGGGATACGCAGTATTTT.

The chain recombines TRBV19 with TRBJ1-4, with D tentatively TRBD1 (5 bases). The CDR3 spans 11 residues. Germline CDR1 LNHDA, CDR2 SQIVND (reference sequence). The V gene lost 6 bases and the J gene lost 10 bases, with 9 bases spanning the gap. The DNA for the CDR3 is TGTGCCAGTAGCTCGGGGGGAAAACTGTTTTTT. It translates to CASSSGGKLFF.

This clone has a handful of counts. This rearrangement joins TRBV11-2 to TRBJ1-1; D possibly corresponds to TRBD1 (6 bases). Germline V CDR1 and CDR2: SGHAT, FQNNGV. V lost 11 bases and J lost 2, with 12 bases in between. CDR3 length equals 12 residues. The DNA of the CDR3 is TGTGCCGAGGGGGGACTCAACACTGAAGCTTTCTTT. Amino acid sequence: CAEGGLNTEAFF.

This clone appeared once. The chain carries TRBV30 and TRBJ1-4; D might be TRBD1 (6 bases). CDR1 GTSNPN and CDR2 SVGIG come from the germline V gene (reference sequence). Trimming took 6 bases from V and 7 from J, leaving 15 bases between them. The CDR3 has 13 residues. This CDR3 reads CACSRGQSEKLFF. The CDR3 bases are TGTGCCTGCTCGCGCGGACAGAGTGAAAAACTGTTTTTT.

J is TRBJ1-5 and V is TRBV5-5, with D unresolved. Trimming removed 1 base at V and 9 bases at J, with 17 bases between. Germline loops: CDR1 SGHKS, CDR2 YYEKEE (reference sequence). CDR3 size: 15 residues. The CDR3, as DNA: TGTGCCAGCAGCTTGCGGGCGGCTCTCGCCTCGCCCCAGCATTTT. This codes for CASSLRAALASPQHF.

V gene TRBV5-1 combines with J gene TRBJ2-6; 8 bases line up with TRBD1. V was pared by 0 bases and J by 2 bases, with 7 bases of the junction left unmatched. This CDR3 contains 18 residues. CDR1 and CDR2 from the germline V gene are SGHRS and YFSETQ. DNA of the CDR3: TGCGCCAGCAGCTTGGAGGCAGGGGGCATCACTGGGGCCAACGTCCTGACTTTC. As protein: CASSLEAGGITGANVLTF.